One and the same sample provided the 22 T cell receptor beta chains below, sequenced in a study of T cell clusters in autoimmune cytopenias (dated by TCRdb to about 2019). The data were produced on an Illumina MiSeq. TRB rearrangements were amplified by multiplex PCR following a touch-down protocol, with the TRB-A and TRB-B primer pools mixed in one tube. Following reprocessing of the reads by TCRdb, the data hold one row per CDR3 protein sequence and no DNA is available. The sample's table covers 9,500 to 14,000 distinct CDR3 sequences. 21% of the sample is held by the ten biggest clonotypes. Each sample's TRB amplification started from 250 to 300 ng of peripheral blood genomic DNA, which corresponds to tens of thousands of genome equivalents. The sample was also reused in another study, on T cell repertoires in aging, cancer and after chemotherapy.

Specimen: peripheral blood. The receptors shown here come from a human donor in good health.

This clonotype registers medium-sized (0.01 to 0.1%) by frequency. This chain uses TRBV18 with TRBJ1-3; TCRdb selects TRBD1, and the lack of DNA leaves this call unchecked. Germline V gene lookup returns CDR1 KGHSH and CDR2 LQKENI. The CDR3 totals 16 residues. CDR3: CASSPPATGYGNTIYF.

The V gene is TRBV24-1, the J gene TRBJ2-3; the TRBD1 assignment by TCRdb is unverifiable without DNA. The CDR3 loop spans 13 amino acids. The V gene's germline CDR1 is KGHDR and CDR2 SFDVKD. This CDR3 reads CATSDPPTDTQYF.

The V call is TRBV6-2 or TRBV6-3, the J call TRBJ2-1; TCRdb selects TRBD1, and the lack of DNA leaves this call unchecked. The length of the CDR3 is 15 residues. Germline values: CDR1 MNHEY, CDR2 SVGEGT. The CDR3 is CASREPGAPYNEQFF.

CDR3: CATVANTGYSEAFF. The V call is TRBV6-6, the J call TRBJ1-1; the D call from TCRdb, TRBD1, cannot be confirmed without DNA. Germline V gene data show CDR1 as MNHNY and CDR2 as SVGAGI (reference sequence). The CDR3 length is 14 residues.

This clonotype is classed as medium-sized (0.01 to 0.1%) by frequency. CDR3 residues: CASSLSIQPGGELFF. This chain connects TRBV5-4 to TRBJ2-2; checking the TCRdb D call of TRBD1 is not possible without DNA. This CDR3 region has 15 residues. CDR1 SGHNT and CDR2 YYREEE come from the germline V gene (reference sequence).

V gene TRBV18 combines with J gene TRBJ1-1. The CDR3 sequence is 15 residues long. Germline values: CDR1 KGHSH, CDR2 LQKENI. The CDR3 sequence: CASSPPRGPGTEAFF.

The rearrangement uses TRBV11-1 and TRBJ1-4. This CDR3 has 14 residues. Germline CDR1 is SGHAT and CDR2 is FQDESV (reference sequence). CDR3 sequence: CASSLAGVSEKLFF.

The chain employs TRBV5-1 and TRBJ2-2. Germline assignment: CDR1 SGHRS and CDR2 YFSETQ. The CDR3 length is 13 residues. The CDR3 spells CASSWGDTGELFF.

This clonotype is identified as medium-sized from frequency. CDR3 residues: CASMFHNTIYF. The chain couples TRBV6-1 to TRBJ1-3. CDR3 length equals 11 residues. In germline, CDR1 is MNHNS, CDR2 SASEGT.

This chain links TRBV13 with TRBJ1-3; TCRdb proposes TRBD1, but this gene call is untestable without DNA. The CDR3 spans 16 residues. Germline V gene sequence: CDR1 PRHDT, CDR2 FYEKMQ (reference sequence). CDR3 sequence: CASSLGGAQSGNTIYF.

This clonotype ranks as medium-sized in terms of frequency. This chain's CDR3 is CSVVTSGGETQYF. This chain uses TRBV29-1 with TRBJ2-5; absent DNA, TCRdb's TRBD2 call cannot be checked. Germline V gene data show CDR1 as SQVTM and CDR2 as ANQGSEA. The CDR3 spans 13 residues.

CDR3 in amino acids: CASSYSEGTTEAFF. The V call is TRBV6-5, the J call TRBJ1-1. This CDR3 contains 14 residues. Germline assignment: CDR1 MNHEY and CDR2 SVGAGI.

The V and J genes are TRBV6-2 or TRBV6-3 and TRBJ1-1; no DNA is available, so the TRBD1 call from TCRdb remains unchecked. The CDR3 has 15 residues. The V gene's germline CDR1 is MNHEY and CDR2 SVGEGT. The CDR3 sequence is CASSYSDRGNTEAFF.

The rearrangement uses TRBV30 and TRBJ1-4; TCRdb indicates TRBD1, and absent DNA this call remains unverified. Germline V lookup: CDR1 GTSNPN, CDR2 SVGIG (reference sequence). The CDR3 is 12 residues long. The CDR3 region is CASGQGGEKLFF.

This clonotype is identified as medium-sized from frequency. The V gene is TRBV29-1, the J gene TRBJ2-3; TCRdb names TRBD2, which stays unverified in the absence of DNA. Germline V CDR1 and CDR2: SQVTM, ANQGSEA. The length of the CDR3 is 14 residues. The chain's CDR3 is CSVNGGYSTDTQYF.

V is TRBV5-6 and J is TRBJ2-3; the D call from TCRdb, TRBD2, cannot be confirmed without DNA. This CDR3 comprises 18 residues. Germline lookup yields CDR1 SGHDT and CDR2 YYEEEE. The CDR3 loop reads CASSAVGALGPVTDTQYF.

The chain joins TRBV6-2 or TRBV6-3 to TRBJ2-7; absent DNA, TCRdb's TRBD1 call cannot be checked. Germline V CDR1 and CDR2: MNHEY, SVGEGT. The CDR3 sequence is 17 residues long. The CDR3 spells CASSYPGQGDYRYEQYF.

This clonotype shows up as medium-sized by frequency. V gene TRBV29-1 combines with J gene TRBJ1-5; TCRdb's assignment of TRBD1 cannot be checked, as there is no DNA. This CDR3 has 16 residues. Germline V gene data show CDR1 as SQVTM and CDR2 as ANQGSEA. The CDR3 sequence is CSVEEFTGVGCQPQHF.

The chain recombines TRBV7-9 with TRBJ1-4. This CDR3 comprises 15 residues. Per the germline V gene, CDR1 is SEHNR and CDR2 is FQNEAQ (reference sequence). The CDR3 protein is CASSLEVRSNEKLFF. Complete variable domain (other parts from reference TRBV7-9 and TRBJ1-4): DTGVSQNPRHKITKRGQNVTFRCDPISEHNRLYWYRQTLGQGPEFLTYFQNEAQLEKSRLLSDRFSAERPKGSFSTLEIQRTEQGDSAMYLCASSLEVRSNEKLFFGSGTQLSVL.

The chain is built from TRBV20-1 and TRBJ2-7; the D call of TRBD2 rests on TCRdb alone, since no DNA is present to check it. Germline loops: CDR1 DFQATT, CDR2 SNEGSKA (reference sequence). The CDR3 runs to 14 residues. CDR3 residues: CSAPTSLGSYEQYF.

CDR3 sequence reads: CASSLVLGYNEQFF. The rearrangement joins TRBV5-6 to TRBJ2-1. The germline V gene has CDR1 SGHDT and CDR2 YYEEEE. The CDR3 is 14 amino acids.

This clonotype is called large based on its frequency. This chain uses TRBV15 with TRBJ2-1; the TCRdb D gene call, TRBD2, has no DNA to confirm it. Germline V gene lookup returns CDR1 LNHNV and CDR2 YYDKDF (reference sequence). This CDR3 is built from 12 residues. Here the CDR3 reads CATSRDGAQRFF. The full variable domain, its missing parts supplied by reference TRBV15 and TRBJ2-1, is DAMVIQNPRYQVTQFGKPVTLSCSQTLNHNVMYWYQQKSSQAPKLLFHYYDKDFNNEADTPDNFQSRRPNTSFCFLDIRSPGLGDTAMYLCATSRDGAQRFFGPGTRLTVL.